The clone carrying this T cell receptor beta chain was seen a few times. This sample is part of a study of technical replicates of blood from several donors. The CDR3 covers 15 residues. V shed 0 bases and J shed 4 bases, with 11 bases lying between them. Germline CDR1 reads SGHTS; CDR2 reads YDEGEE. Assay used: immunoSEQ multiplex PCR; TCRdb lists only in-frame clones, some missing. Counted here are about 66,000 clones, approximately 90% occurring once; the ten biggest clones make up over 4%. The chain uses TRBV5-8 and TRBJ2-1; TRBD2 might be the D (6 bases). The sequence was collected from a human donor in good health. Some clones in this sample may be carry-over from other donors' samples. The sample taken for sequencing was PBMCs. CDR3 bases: TGTGCCAGCAGCTTGGCTAGGACTACGTACAATGAGCAGTTCTTC. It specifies CASSLARTTYNEQFF.